What follows is one T cell receptor beta chain and its context. The antigen is not known. The sample belongs to a study of PD-1 blockade in classical Hodgkin lymphoma. General study findings and limits: Compared with healthy donors, newly diagnosed patients reportedly showed lower baseline TCR diversity.

V lost 1 base to trimming and J lost 5 bases, with 11 bases between them. Germline V CDR1 and CDR2: SGHVS, FQNEAQ. The CDR3 contains 14 residues. Time point specified: newly diagnosed, previously untreated cHL patient sample. Serving as comparison were PBMCs from newly diagnosed, untreated classical Hodgkin lymphoma, which were sequenced alongside the relapsed/refractory trial patients. The data were produced by immunoSEQ multiplex PCR, yet TCRdb's version contains in-frame clones alone and is incomplete. The sample has 30,000 or so clones, 80% to 95% seen once; the top ten hold about 4%. Source material: peripheral blood mononuclear cells (PBMCs). The J gene is TRBJ1-1, the V gene TRBV7-8; D remains ambiguous. The receptor was derived from a human donor with classical Hodgkin lymphoma. The CDR3, as DNA: TGTGCCAGCAGCTTAGTATCCAGTTTGACTGAAGCTTTCTTT. It codes for CASSLVSSLTEAFF.